This T cell receptor (beta chain) was retrieved from a study of T-cell memory formation after mild COVID-19. This CDR3 has 11 residues. V lost 2 bases and J lost 7, with 8 bases in between. CDR1 SQVTM and CDR2 ANQGSEA come from the germline V gene. One entry per CDR3 protein results from TCRdb running MiXCR on the 5' RACE reads. The table lists some 260,000 distinct CDR3 sequences, around 15% of them singletons. This chain uses TRBV29-1 with TRBJ1-1; the D gene is possibly TRBD1 (6 bases). Sequences were obtained from PBMCs or a T cell subset sorted from them (not recorded which). The TCR sequence derives from a man between 18 and 35 years old who had mild COVID-19 (a few samples of this study predate the infection). Cell type and time point are not known. The CDR3 reads CSVERGGEAFF. For the CDR3, the DNA is TGCAGCGTTGAAAGGGGGGGTGAAGCTTTCTTT. Complete variable domain (other parts from reference TRBV29-1 and TRBJ1-1): SAVISQKPSRDICQRGTSLTIQCQVDSQVTMMFWYRQQPGQSLTLIATANQGSEATYESGFVIDKFPISRPNLTFSTLTVSNMSPEDSSIYLCSVERGGEAFFGQGTRLTVV.